The rows below give T cell receptor beta chains drawn from one sample of a study of blood T cell repertoires in COVID-19. Repertoires were generated with immunoSEQ multiplex PCR, while TCRdb's copy carries only in-frame clones and drops some. The sample has more than 65,000 clones, around nine tenths seen once. The sample taken for sequencing was peripheral blood. These TCRs come from a human donor in a cohort sampled during active COVID-19. The CDR3 runs from the conserved cysteine through the conserved F or W. D genes are given only for firm matches. Rows may omit the clone size; those that give it use once, few, many or a size class.

TRBV2	TRBD1	NA	TRBJ1-1	CATRTGESTEAFF	TGTGCCACCCGGACAGGGGAGAGCACTGAAGCTTTCTTT
TRBV9	TRBD1	NA	TRBJ2-7	CASSVDRGHEQYF	TGTGCCAGCAGCGTGGACAGGGGGCACGAGCAGTACTTC
TRBV9	NA	NA	TRBJ2-7	CASSVAEAYEQYF	TGTGCCAGCAGCGTAGCGGAGGCCTACGAGCAGTACTTC
TRBV28	NA	NA	TRBJ1-6	CASSGGYGNSPLHF	TGTGCCAGCTCCGGGGGGTACGGTAATTCACCCCTCCACTTT
TRBV3-1/TRBV3-2	TRBD2	NA	TRBJ2-3	CASSQDWGGVNTDTQYF	TGTGCCAGCAGCCAAGATTGGGGGGGGGTAAACACAGATACGCAGTATTTT
TRBV5-1	TRBD1	NA	TRBJ2-7	CASSHLQGYEQYF	TGCGCCAGCAGCCACTTACAGGGGTACGAGCAGTACTTC
TRBV28	TRBD1	NA	TRBJ1-2	CASSPTGTGGNYGYTF	TGTGCCAGCAGTCCGACCGGGACAGGGGGGAACTATGGCTACACCTTC
TRBV27	NA	NA	TRBJ2-6	CASSSETDPPGANVLTF	TGTGCCAGCAGTTCTGAGACAGACCCGCCCGGGGCCAACGTCCTGACTTTC
TRBV14	TRBD2	NA	TRBJ2-2	CASSPTGLAGGKTGELFF	TGTGCCAGCAGCCCAACGGGACTAGCGGGGGGGAAGACCGGGGAGCTGTTTTTT
TRBV20-1	NA	NA	TRBJ1-1	CSAQNSEAFF	TGCAGTGCCCAGAATTCTGAAGCTTTCTTT
TRBV29-1	TRBD1	NA	TRBJ2-7	CSGIRTGGEQYF	TGCAGCGGGATCAGGACAGGGGGCGAGCAGTACTTC
TRBV27	NA	once	TRBJ1-1	CASSSYRAGGTEAFF	TGTGCCAGCAGTTCCTACAGGGCGGGGGGCACTGAAGCTTTCTTT
TRBV2	TRBD2	NA	TRBJ2-3	CANKRGATDTQYF	TGTGCCAACAAGCGGGGGGCAACAGATACGCAGTATTTT
TRBV18	NA	NA	TRBJ2-7	CASSPGSGYEQYF	TGTGCCAGCTCACCAGGGTCAGGCTACGAGCAGTACTTC
TRBV18	TRBD1	NA	TRBJ2-5	CASSLDRGTQYF	TGTGCCAGCTCACTAGACAGGGGGACCCAGTACTTC
TRBV18	NA	NA	TRBJ1-4	CASSPSQVATNEKLFF	TGTGCCAGCTCACCTTCGCAGGTTGCAACTAATGAAAAACTGTTTTTT
TRBV6-6	TRBD1	NA	TRBJ1-1	CASRVSGQSNTEAFF	TGTGCCAGCAGGGTCTCGGGACAGTCGAACACTGAAGCTTTCTTT
TRBV27	NA	NA	TRBJ2-7	CASSLRAGVLGDEQYF	TGTGCCAGCAGTTTAAGGGCAGGGGTTCTCGGAGACGAGCAGTACTTC
TRBV12-3/TRBV12-4	NA	NA	TRBJ2-7	CASSLSAYEQYF	TGTGCCAGCAGTTTATCAGCCTACGAGCAGTACTTC
TRBV4-1	NA	NA	TRBJ1-2	CASSLRTETNYGYTF	TGCGCCAGCAGCCTACGGACAGAAACTAACTATGGCTACACCTTC